The present TCR beta chain was sequenced within a study of blood T cell repertoires in COVID-19. The overall study: PBMCs, B-cell-depleted T cells, or T cells were the source of the cDNA or gDNA that made up the material.

V was clipped by 5 bases and J by 0 bases; unmatched bases: 7. Germline assignment: CDR1 KGHDR and CDR2 SFDVKD. The CDR3 has 18 residues. The assay was immunoSEQ multiplex PCR, and TCRdb's table has in-frame clones only and misses some. There are about 670,000 clones in the sample; about 90% occur only once, and roughly 0.25% lies in the top ten. What was sequenced was peripheral blood. This receptor was taken from a woman between 18 and 30 years old with acute or convalescent COVID-19. The chain carries TRBV24-1 and TRBJ2-6; the match to TRBD1 covers 9 bases. The CDR3 DNA reads as TGTGCCACCAGTGCACAGGGGGCCCTCGGCTCTGGGGCCAACGTCCTGACTTTC. Its protein is CATSAQGALGSGANVLTF.